This TCR beta chain appears in the sequencing data of a study of OX40 agonist ivuxolimab in advanced cancers. Study-level background: The costimulatory receptor OX40 (CD134) was targeted by ivuxolimab, a fully human IgG2 agonistic monoclonal antibody. Patients were allowed to have had prior anti-PD-1, anti-PD-L1 or anti-CTLA-4 therapy, and 40% of the dose-escalation patients had been treated with checkpoint inhibitors. Intravenous ivuxolimab was administered to patients every 2 weeks at six dose levels: 0.01, 0.1, 0.3, 1.5, 3 and 10 mg/kg. Of the roughly 50 dose-escalation patients, hepatocellular carcinoma was present in around 20, melanoma in approximately 15, renal cell carcinoma in 9 and head and neck cancer in 9. A male proportion of about 79% and a mean age of roughly 55 years, ranging from roughly 23 to 85, were recorded for the dose-escalation cohort. The paper covers the monotherapy dose-escalation part of the phase I ivuxolimab trial, which included N of about 56 patients. Peripheral TCRbeta sequencing aimed to test whether ivuxolimab altered TCR sequence diversity and caused clonal T-cell expansion. Three dose-escalation patients achieved partial responses, one with hepatocellular carcinoma and two with cutaneous melanoma. Broad study findings and their caveats: Low levels of normalized T-cell clonal expansion were also shown by some nonresponding patients. At doses from 0.1 to 3.0 mg/kg, clonal expansion was seen in both CD4+ and CD8+ blood T cells between baseline and week 6. After ivuxolimab, expanded clones were on average more numerous among CD8+ T cells than among CD4+ T cells. Partial responders in the 0.1-3.0 mg/kg groups had among the lowest normalized peripheral clonal expansion, especially among CD8+ T cells. Which antigens the clonally expanded peripheral T cells were specific for was not determined.

The trial excluded patients who had a history of autoimmune disease or who were on systemic immunosuppression. Peripheral blood for TCR sequencing was collected from all dose cohorts at baseline, on cycle 4 day 1, and on cycle 7 day 1. Samples were obtained from an open-label, multicenter, first-in-human phase I dose-escalation trial of ivuxolimab. Adults with locally advanced or metastatic head and neck squamous cell, hepatocellular, melanoma or renal cell carcinoma were enrolled in the trial. Before TCR sequencing, CD4+ T cells and CD8+ T cells were sorted from peripheral blood as separate populations. To sequence the TCRbeta CDR3 region, genomic DNA was isolated from the sorted cells. The immunoSEQ Assay was used for sequencing of TCRbeta CDR3 regions. In TCRdb, the immuneACCESS table is reduced to in-frame sequences with V and J assigned. These tables do not hold every clone; where another copy was compared, an unresolved V gene accounts for under half, and the others remain unexplained. This sample lists around 67,000 clones; approximately 93% were detected once. Less than 2.5% of the sample is in the top ten clones.

A remark on this clone: The antigen this receptor binds is unknown. No quality values exist for individual bases; no much larger clone is one base distant.

The TCR sequence derives from an adult with an advanced solid tumor such as melanoma, head and neck, liver or kidney cancer. Specimen: CD4+ or CD8+ T cells sorted from blood, collected in a trial of the OX40 agonist ivuxolimab.

The CDR3 reads CASSLITAYGYTF. The DNA reads TGTGCCAGCAGCCTTATCACCGCCTATGGCTACACCTTC. The chain uses TRBV7-9 and TRBJ1-2, with the identity of the D gene unclear. Measured from the cysteine to the phenylalanine, the CDR3 is 13 residues long. Only CDR3 DNA is held: 39 bases, read in frame from base 1. V is pared back by 5 bases and J by 4 bases, with 11 bases lying between the germline termini. Looking up the germline V gene (reference sequence) yields CDR1 SEHNR and CDR2 FQNEAQ.